This T cell receptor beta chain is drawn from a study of blood T cell repertoires in COVID-19 (dated by TCRdb to 2020 to 2022). As for the study more broadly: Collaborator samples came from the United States, Italy and Spain and covered acute and convalescent phases of COVID-19. The material from the prospective study consisted of cDNA or gDNA derived from T cells, B-cell-depleted T cells, or PBMCs. Subjects who had been exposed to COVID-19, were actively infected with it, or had recovered from it provided the deeply sampled blood TCRbeta repertoires that made up the dataset. The repertoires were released in a freely available public database intended as a resource for research on the immune response to SARS-CoV-2. Samples came from the ongoing ImmuneRACE study (first 160 participants) plus 1,254 subjects from 6 global collaborators. The sample metadata nearly always contained a de-identified subject ID, COVID-19 status, age in years and sex. Where available, HLA class I and class II types were taken from metadata supplied by the sample provider and were not determined by assay-based typing. Findings and caveats that apply to the study as a whole: The quantity of clinical and demographic metadata differed by source and by participant and was supplied without curation.

TCRbeta CDR3 regions were amplified from genomic DNA by means of the immunoSEQ Assay, a bias-controlled multiplex PCR. Regarding the original processing steps: The number of nucleated cells in each sample was estimated by amplification of reference gene primers within the assay. Sequence reads were collapsed and filtered to measure the absolute abundance of every unique TCRbeta CDR3 rearrangement. Productive Simpson clonality was computed per sample as the square root of Simpson's diversity index over productive rearrangements. Entries here come from immuneACCESS through TCRdb and include only in-frame sequences with V and J called. Some clones fail to appear in such tables; in the studies checked, an unresolved V gene covers under half of the shortfall, and the cause of the remainder is unknown. V and J calls and clone size are copied from that table; D and trimming were computed from the DNA. Across this sample there are 250,000 to 300,000 clones, with about 86% seen only once. The top ten clones comprise less than 4% of the sample.

The collaborating institutions used their own protocols to collect whole blood in K2EDTA tubes. For TCRbeta analysis, collaborators shipped samples as frozen whole blood, isolated PBMCs, or DNA extracted from either of those sample types. Via the germline V gene, CDR1 is MGHRA and CDR2 YSYEKL. The CDR3 runs 15 residues from the cysteine to the phenylalanine. Kept here is only the CDR3 DNA, which spans 45 bases and is read in frame from base 1. V is cut back by 3 bases and J by 6 bases, with 10 bases in the junction unmatched. Worth noting for this clone: The clone's antigen remains unknown. No clone much larger than this one lies a single base away; base qualities are absent.

Rearrangement joined TRBV4-1 to TRBJ2-7; 8 central bases correspond to TRBD2. The sequenced material came from peripheral blood. The clonotype originates from a man aged 18 to 29 with active or convalescent COVID-19. The CDR3 region reads CASSQSLAGSSEQYF. The DNA is TGCGCCAGCAGCCAGAGTTTAGCGGGATCTAGCGAGCAGTACTTC.